The 12 T cell receptor beta chains in this list originate from one sample, sequenced in a study of blood T cell repertoires in COVID-19. Clones were sequenced by immunoSEQ multiplex PCR, and TCRdb holds only the in-frame ones, with some missing. Of 110,000 to 150,000 clones detected, over 75% appear once; the ten largest clones hold 1.5% to 2%. Sequencing was performed on peripheral blood. Source of these receptors: a woman aged 45-60 years with acute or convalescent COVID-19.

The chain recombines TRBV24-1 with TRBJ2-7, with TRBD2 identical over 10 bases. This CDR3 is 14 amino acids long. The germline gives CDR1 KGHDR, CDR2 SFDVKD. Unmatched junction bases numbered 1, after V lost 4 bases and J lost 2 bases. Here the CDR3 reads CATSESGGAYEQYF. CDR3 bases: TGTGCCACCAGTGAAAGCGGGGGGGCCTACGAGCAGTACTTC.

V is TRBV28 and J is TRBJ1-1; a weak D match, TRBD1 (5 bases). Germline values: CDR1 MDHEN, CDR2 SYDVKM. The CDR3 consists of 14 residues. The V end was cut by 6 bases, the J end by 1 base, with 12 bases between. The DNA for the CDR3 is TGTGCCAGCAGGCCTACCACAGGGAACACTGAAGCTTTCTTT. This encodes CASRPTTGNTEAFF.

The V and J genes are TRBV5-4 and TRBJ2-1; D perhaps matches TRBD2 (5 bases). This CDR3 comprises 15 residues. Deletions cut 2 bases from V and 9 bases from J, with 18 bases between. Germline V gene data show CDR1 as SGHNT and CDR2 as YYREEE (reference sequence). For the CDR3, the DNA is TGTGCCAGCAGCTTACCGGGAATAAATTTTGGTGAGCAGTTCTTC. It is translated as CASSLPGINFGEQFF.

The chain joins TRBV3-1 (or the pseudogene TRBV3-2) to TRBJ1-1; D might be TRBD1 (6 bases). The CDR3 is 14 residues long. CDR1 and CDR2 (germline): LGHDT, YNNKEL (reference sequence). V lost 4 bases and J 5 bases, leaving 14 bases between the germline ends. CDR3 DNA: TGTGCCAGCAGCCTTCCCGGGGGGCAAACTGAAGCTTTCTTT. It is translated as CASSLPGGQTEAFF.

V and J are TRBV9 and TRBJ2-1; 7 bases align to TRBD1. The V and J ends lost 4 bases and 4 bases, in that order; junction bases with no gene match: 8. This CDR3 is 15 amino acids long. Germline V lookup: CDR1 SGDLS, CDR2 YYNGEE. In nucleotides, the CDR3 is TGTGCCAGCAGCCGAGCGGACAGGACTTACAATGAGCAGTTCTTC. Translating it yields CASSRADRTYNEQFF.

The chain couples TRBV27 to TRBJ1-2, with 8 bases aligning to TRBD1. V was pared by 5 bases and J by 8 bases, with 7 bases of the junction left unmatched. The germline V gene encodes CDR1 MNHEY and CDR2 SMNVEV (reference sequence). The CDR3 contains 13 residues. For the CDR3, the DNA is TGTGCCAGCAGTGTAGACAGGGGCCGGGGCTACACCTTC. It specifies CASSVDRGRGYTF.

The chain couples TRBV19 to TRBJ2-3, with TRBD2 identical over 9 bases. Germline loops: CDR1 LNHDA, CDR2 SQIVND (reference sequence). The junction had 13 bases not matched to a gene; V was cut back by 5 bases and J by 7 bases. This CDR3 is built from 16 residues. The CDR3 is CASSPRVGAGGNTQYF. The CDR3 DNA is TGTGCCAGTAGTCCCCGCGTCGGAGCGGGGGGAAATACGCAGTATTTT.

The gene calls are TRBV4-1 and TRBJ1-2, with TRBD1 matching over 11 bases. Trimming cost V 4 bases and J 7 bases; bases outside gene matches: 5. CDR3 size: 14 residues. Germline values: CDR1 MGHRA, CDR2 YSYEKL. The CDR3 DNA is TGCGCCAGCAGCCCATCCGGACAGGGGGCTGGCTACACCTTC. Translation: CASSPSGQGAGYTF.

To note about this clone: The sample contains more than one DNA sequence encoding this CDR3. V gene TRBV6-5 combines with J gene TRBJ2-3; 10 bases agree with TRBD2. This CDR3 has 16 residues. Germline assignment: CDR1 MNHEY and CDR2 SVGAGI. The J segment lost 4 bases and the V segment lost 0 bases, leaving 4 bases of the junction unmatched. As DNA, the CDR3 is TGTGCCAGCAGTTACTCTAGGCTAGCGGGAGCAGATACGCAGTATTTT. This encodes CASSYSRLAGADTQYF.

There are a few counts of this clone. The chain couples TRBV7-2 to TRBJ1-1; TRBD1 agrees at 7 bases. This CDR3 is 13 amino acids long. J gave up 8 bases and V 5 bases, and 8 bases lay outside the gene matches. Germline V gene lookup returns CDR1 SGHTA and CDR2 FQGNSA. CDR3 sequence (DNA): TGTGCCAGCAGCATACGACAGGGCATAGAAGCTTTCTTT. As protein: CASSIRQGIEAFF.

The chain recombines TRBV7-2 with TRBJ1-2, with 8 bases matching TRBD1. The CDR3 is made up of 14 amino acids. V lost 4 bases, J lost 8 bases, and 9 bases stayed unmatched. Germline CDR1 and CDR2: SGHTA and FQGNSA. The CDR3 spells CASSSGPQGEGYTF. CDR3 in DNA: TGTGCCAGCAGCTCTGGCCCACAGGGGGAGGGCTACACCTTC. The full variable domain, rest sourced from reference TRBV7-2 and TRBJ1-2, is GAGVSQSPSNKVTEKGKDVELRCDPISGHTALYWYRQSLGQGLEFLIYFQGNSAPDKSGLPSDRFSAERTGGSVSTLTIQRTQQEDSAVYLCASSSGPQGEGYTFGSGTRLTVV.

The V gene is TRBV19, the J gene TRBJ1-2; 7 bases match TRBD1. This CDR3 is 13 amino acids long. In germline, CDR1 is LNHDA, CDR2 SQIVND (reference sequence). V shed 4 bases and J 11 bases; nucleotides not matched to a gene: 10. This chain's CDR3 is CASSTSDREAYTF. As DNA, the CDR3 is TGTGCCAGTAGTACGAGCGACAGGGAGGCTTACACCTTC.